These 10 T cell receptor beta chains were all obtained from the same sample, sequenced in a study of cytomegalovirus exposure and HLA in healthy donors. This PCR relied on a set of 60 Vbeta primers and 13 Jbeta primers. The repertoire was sequenced with immunoSEQ multiplex PCR; TCRdb's copy has only in-frame clones and lacks some. Its listing shows 30,000 to 40,000 clones. The sequencing input was PBMCs. Source of these receptors: a middle-aged man in good health and CMV-seropositive.

V gene TRBV19 combines with J gene TRBJ2-5; 14 bases agree with TRBD2. TRBJ2-7 matches the DNA end more closely, so the J call is doubtful. This CDR3 spans 16 amino acids. Germline assignment: CDR1 LNHDA and CDR2 SQIVND (reference sequence). This CDR3 reads CASSRGTSGSSYEQYF. The CDR3 nucleotides are TGTGCCAGTAGTCGCGGGACTAGCGGGAGCTCCTACGAGCAGTACTTC.

This chain connects TRBV7-3 to TRBJ2-1, with a weak D call TRBD2 (5 bases). The CDR3 contains 15 residues. Trimming cost V 2 bases and J 6 bases, with 14 bases left between them. The germline V gene has CDR1 SGHTA and CDR2 FQGTGA. CDR3 DNA: TGTGCCAGCAGCTTATCCGTGGGAGAAGGCAATGAGCAGTTCTTC. It translates to CASSLSVGEGNEQFF.

This chain uses TRBV19 with TRBJ2-1, with TRBD2 matching 11 bases. From germline, CDR1 is LNHDA and CDR2 SQIVND (reference sequence). CDR3 length: 14 residues. V was clipped by 6 bases and J by 7 bases; unmatched bases: 5. The CDR3 is CASRTSGSGNEQFF. For the CDR3, the DNA is TGTGCCAGTAGAACTAGCGGGAGCGGGAATGAGCAGTTCTTC.

V gene TRBV2 combines with J gene TRBJ1-5, with D uncertain. Germline assignment: CDR1 SNHLY and CDR2 FYNNEI. V was shortened by 4 bases and J by 6 bases, with 10 bases between the two germline ends. This CDR3 is built from 13 residues. The CDR3, as DNA: TGTGCCAGCAGTGCTGATGGACTTCAGCCCCAGCATTTT. Residues: CASSADGLQPQHF.

This sequence joins TRBV29-1 and TRBJ2-3, with 13 nucleotides matching TRBD2. The germline gives CDR1 SQVTM, CDR2 ANQGSEA. The V segment lost 4 bases and the J segment 2 bases; nucleotides outside the gene matches: 6. This CDR3 contains 16 residues. DNA for the CDR3: TGCAGCGTTGGAGGACTAGCGGGAGAGGCCACAGATACGCAGTATTTT. Translating gives CSVGGLAGEATDTQYF.

The V call is TRBV25-1, the J call TRBJ1-4, with 7 bases aligning to TRBD1. With 1 base clipped from V and 8 bases from J, the junction kept 4 bases outside the gene matches. CDR1 and CDR2 (germline): MGHDK, SYGVNS. CDR3 length: 14 residues. CDR3 nucleotides: TGTGCCAGCAGTGAATTCAGGGGGAGGGAAAAACTGTTTTTT. Protein sequence: CASSEFRGREKLFF.

This chain connects TRBV6-1 to TRBJ1-1; D is undetermined. V dropped 4 bases and J dropped 3 bases, with 12 bases sitting between them. Germline CDR1 reads MNHNS; CDR2 reads SASEGT. The CDR3 is made up of 14 amino acids. The CDR3 here is CASSASKPDTEAFF. In nucleotides, the CDR3 is TGTGCCAGCAGTGCGTCCAAACCGGACACTGAAGCTTTCTTT.

V usage is TRBV5-1 and J usage is TRBJ2-7; 10 nucleotides agree with TRBD1. This CDR3 comprises 14 residues. Per the germline V gene, CDR1 is SGHRS and CDR2 is YFSETQ. The ends lost 4 bases at V and 4 bases at J; junction bases unmatched: 5. The DNA for the CDR3 is TGCGCCAGCAGCGCCCGGGACAGGGGATACGAGCAGTACTTC. It codes for CASSARDRGYEQYF.

Remarks on this clone: The junction differs from germline at one of its ends, possibly a read error. V gene TRBV7-7 combines with J gene TRBJ2-5, with 11 positions matching TRBD2. This CDR3 has 17 residues. Per the germline V gene, CDR1 is SSHAT and CDR2 is FNYEAQ (reference sequence). CDR3 in DNA: TGTGCTAGCAGCTTCGGGGGGACTAGCGGAGGAAGAGAGACCCAGTACTTC. It yields the protein CASSFGGTSGGRETQYF. The full variable domain, completed using reference TRBV7-7 and TRBJ2-5, is GAGVSQSPRYKVTKRGQDVTLRCDPISSHATLYWYQQALGQGPEFLTYFNYEAQPDKSGLPSDRFSAERPEGSISTLTIQRTEQRDSAMYRCASSFGGTSGGRETQYFGPGTRLLVL.

The chain employs TRBV5-6 and TRBJ2-2, with a tentative D call TRBD2 (5 bases). The V gene lost 6 bases and the J gene lost 7 bases, with 25 bases spanning the gap. CDR1 and CDR2 from the germline V gene are SGHDT and YYEEEE. The CDR3 consists of 17 residues. Here the CDR3 DNA reads TGTGCCAGCACCTTTCTAGCAAAAACCGCTTCGGGCGGGGAGCTGTTTTTT. This translates into CASTFLAKTASGGELFF. Looking up the rest from reference TRBV5-6 and TRBJ2-2 gives the full variable domain: DAGVTQSPTHLIKTRGQQVTLRCSPKSGHDTVSWYQQALGQGPQFIFQYYEEEERQRGNFPDRFSGHQFPNYSSELNVNALLLGDSALYLCASTFLAKTASGGELFFGEGSRLTVL.